This entry concerns a single T cell receptor (beta chain). Antigen specificity is unknown. This entry is derived from a study of response to subunit inactivated influenza vaccine. Study-wide results and limits: It was the authors' suggestion that each seasonal influenza vaccination recruits few new T cells.

One entry per CDR3 protein, called by TCRdb with MiXCR from the RT-PCR reads. The sample consists of over 800,000 distinct CDR3 sequences, approximately 22% of them appearing once. This CDR3 has 15 residues. Looked up from germline, CDR1 is LGHDT and CDR2 is YNNKEL (reference sequence). Trimming removed 4 bases at V and 7 bases at J, with 17 bases between. The receptor comes from a man in his fifties who received an inactivated influenza vaccine. The J gene is TRBJ2-1, the V gene TRBV3-1, with D perhaps assigned TRBD1 or TRBD2 (6 bases each). The source was PBMCs from blood, collected more than 4 days after vaccination. The CDR3 is CASSPGAGRGNEQFF. The CDR3 DNA follows: TGTGCCAGCAGCCCAGGGGCGGGAAGGGGTAATGAGCAGTTCTTC.